The 22 T cell receptor beta chains given below trace back to one sample, sequenced in a study of human T cells and chemical hapten exposure. TCRdb re-called the RACE reads through MiXCR, storing one row per CDR3 protein. The repertoire holds approximately 100,000 distinct CDR3 sequences, with around 12% as singletons. Time point defined: pre-sensitization, week 0. Indicated treatment: therapeutic diphenylcyclopropenone sensitization with weekly scalp DPC. The sample here was whole blood, taken in connection with sensitization to the hapten diphenylcyclopropenone (DPC). Receptors originate from a woman in her forties or fifties with alopecia areata. Some clones in this sample may be carry-over from other donors' samples.

This clonotype occurred many times. The chain has TRBV6-2 or TRBV6-3 and TRBJ2-3, with 9 positions matching TRBD1. The CDR3 has 15 residues. Germline loops: CDR1 MNHEY, CDR2 SVGEGT. Trimming removed 4 bases from V and 0 bases from J; junction bases left unmatched: 2. The CDR3 DNA sequence: TGTGCCAGCAGTTGGGGGACAGGGAGCACAGATACGCAGTATTTT. Its protein is CASSWGTGSTDTQYF.

The rearrangement links TRBV6-1 to TRBJ2-5, with 7 bases aligning to TRBD2. Per germline, CDR1 MNHNS and CDR2 SASEGT. V gave up 6 bases and J gave up 1 base; unmatched junction bases: 8. The CDR3 covers 15 residues. The CDR3 sequence: CASRALWEGQETQYF. Written as DNA, the CDR3 is TGTGCCAGCAGAGCGTTGTGGGAGGGCCAAGAGACCCAGTACTTC.

The V and J genes are TRBV2 and TRBJ1-4, with D tentatively TRBD1 (5 bases). Trimming took off 10 bases at V and 5 bases at J, with 14 bases between the two ends. The CDR3 has 13 amino acids. CDR1 and CDR2 (germline): SNHLY, FYNNEI. The CDR3, as DNA: TGTGCCACCTCGACAGACCGGAATGAAAAACTGTTTTTT. Protein product: CATSTDRNEKLFF.

This clonotype was observed many times. The chain joins TRBV28 to TRBJ1-1; 7 bases fit TRBD1. CDR1 and CDR2 (germline): MDHEN, SYDVKM. The ends lost 7 bases at V and 4 bases at J; junction bases unmatched: 6. This CDR3 contains 13 residues. The DNA for the CDR3 is TGTGCCAGCAAACGACAGGGCTCCACTGAAGCTTTCTTT. It codes for CASKRQGSTEAFF. The full variable domain, rest sourced from reference TRBV28 and TRBJ1-1, is DVKVTQSSRYLVKRTGEKVFLECVQDMDHENMFWYRQDPGLGLRLIYFSYDVKMKEKGDIPEGYSVSREKKERFSLILESASTNQTSMYLCASKRQGSTEAFFGQGTRLTVV.

This clonotype was recorded a few times. The chain links TRBV4-1 to TRBJ2-3, with 8 bases aligning to TRBD1. The V and J ends lost 5 bases and 3 bases, in that order; junction bases with no gene match: 10. CDR1 and CDR2 (germline): MGHRA, YSYEKL. CDR3 length: 16 residues. CDR3 DNA sequence: TGCGCCAGCAGCACGGGGCAGGGGGCAAGTACAGATACGCAGTATTTT. This sequence encodes CASSTGQGASTDTQYF.

CDR3 amino acids: CASNPDRGISPLHF. CDR3 coding DNA: TGTGCCAGCAACCCGGACAGGGGGATTTCACCCCTCCACTTT. This sequence joins TRBV6-6 and TRBJ1-6, with TRBD1 matching over 10 bases. The CDR3 runs to 14 residues. The V segment lost 7 bases and the J segment 9 bases; nucleotides outside the gene matches: 6. The germline V gene encodes CDR1 MNHNY and CDR2 SVGAGI (reference sequence).

This clonotype was seen many times. This sequence joins TRBV4-3 and TRBJ2-7; D is undetermined. Germline V CDR1 and CDR2: LGHNA, YSLEER. The ends were cut back, 4 bases at V and 1 base at J, with 17 bases in the middle. This CDR3 spans 16 amino acids. The CDR3 loop is CASSPGKGLRSYEQYF. The CDR3 DNA follows: TGCGCCAGCAGCCCCGGCAAAGGGCTACGATCCTACGAGCAGTACTTC.

The J gene is TRBJ2-7, the V gene TRBV6-2 or TRBV6-3; 10 positions agree with TRBD2. Germline values: CDR1 MNHEY, CDR2 SVGEGT. The trim removed 2 bases at V and 5 bases at J, leaving 6 bases unmatched. The CDR3 consists of 15 residues. The CDR3 spells CASSYVTSGEHEQYF. CDR3 coding DNA: TGTGCCAGCAGTTACGTAACTAGCGGGGAGCACGAGCAGTACTTC.

This clonotype was seen only a few times. The V gene is TRBV28, the J gene TRBJ2-4, with 7 positions matching TRBD2. Germline V CDR1 and CDR2: MDHEN, SYDVKM. Trimming cost V 3 bases and J 8 bases; bases outside gene matches: 1. CDR3 length equals 12 residues. This CDR3 is CASSFGRDIQYF. CDR3 DNA sequence: TGTGCCAGCAGTTTTGGGAGGGACATTCAGTACTTC.

In its sample, this clonotype was seen a few times. This chain links TRBV21-1 with TRBJ2-3; TRBD1, the D gene given by the table, was not confirmed from the DNA. TRBV21-1 is recorded as a pseudogene. The CDR3 extends over 13 amino acids. CDR3 sequence: CAGPGVVTDTQYF. CDR3 nucleotide sequence: TGTGCCGGCCCGGGTGTTGTGACAGATACGCAGTATTTT.

The chain employs TRBV6-6 and TRBJ2-3, with 9 bases aligning to TRBD1. Germline CDR1 reads MNHNY; CDR2 reads SVGAGI (reference sequence). J gave up 4 bases and V 0 bases, and 2 bases lay outside the gene matches. The CDR3 has 15 amino acids. The CDR3 region is CASSYSGTGSDTQYF. The CDR3 DNA reads TGTGCCAGCAGTTACTCGGGGACAGGGTCAGATACGCAGTATTTT.

Note on this clonotype: One junction end disagrees with the germline gene, perhaps due to a read error. The chain couples TRBV3-1 to TRBJ1-2; D remains unclear. Germline CDR1 reads LGHDT; CDR2 reads YNNKEL (reference sequence). The CDR3 is made up of 12 amino acids. CDR3 coding DNA: TGTGCCAACAGCCAAGAGGCCGGCGGCTACACCTTC. Its protein product is CANSQEAGGYTF.

This clonotype was detected ten times or more. This chain uses TRBV6-2 or TRBV6-3 with TRBJ1-6; D remains unclear. The CDR3 covers 13 residues. Between the trimmed V and J ends, which lost 5 bases and 13 bases, there was a span of 15 bases. The V gene's germline CDR1 is MNHEY and CDR2 SVGEGT. The CDR3 DNA is TGTGCCAGCAGTGAGATCGTCCGAAGCCCCCTCCACTTT. This sequence encodes CASSEIVRSPLHF.

J is TRBJ2-7 and V is TRBV18, with 11 bases matching TRBD1. J lost 2 bases, V lost 3 bases, and 3 bases had no gene match. The germline CDR1 and CDR2 sequences are KGHSH and LQKENI. CDR3 length equals 15 residues. The CDR3 DNA reads as TGTGCCAGCTCACCCGGGACAGGGGGGACCTACGAGCAGTACTTC. It specifies CASSPGTGGTYEQYF. Using reference TRBV18 and TRBJ2-7 for the parts outside the CDR3, the full variable domain is NAGVMQNPRHLVRRRGQEARLRCSPMKGHSHVYWYRQLPEEGLKFMVYLQKENIIDESGMPKERFSAEFPKEGPSILRIQQVVRGDSAAYFCASSPGTGGTYEQYFGPGTRLTVT.

This clonotype was detected many times. The chain combines TRBV18 with TRBJ2-5; perhaps TRBD1 as D (5 bases). The CDR3 sequence is 12 residues long. CDR1 and CDR2 (germline): KGHSH, LQKENI. Between the trimmed V and J ends, which lost 2 bases and 4 bases, there was a span of 5 bases. CDR3 in amino acids: CASSPRGETQYF. In DNA, the CDR3 is TGTGCCAGCTCACCAAGGGGAGAGACCCAGTACTTC.

In this sample, this clonotype turned up a few times. The J gene is TRBJ2-3, the V gene TRBV12-3 or TRBV12-4; possibly TRBD2 for D (6 bases). The CDR3 is made up of 15 amino acids. V dropped 6 bases and J dropped 1 base, with 14 bases sitting between them. In DNA, the CDR3 is TGTGCCAGCAGCTTGTATCCGGGGGGCACAGATACGCAGTATTTT. It encodes CASSLYPGGTDTQYF.

The rearrangement joins TRBV29-1 to TRBJ1-5; D unresolved. Germline CDR1 and CDR2: SQVTM and ANQGSEA. The CDR3 loop spans 10 amino acids. Trimming took off 8 bases at V and 3 bases at J, with 5 bases between the two ends. CDR3 loop: CSIFNQPQHF. CDR3 in DNA: TGCAGCATTTTCAATCAGCCCCAGCATTTT.

A few counts support this clonotype. V is TRBV10-3 and J is TRBJ1-5; D not certain. From germline, CDR1 is ENHRY and CDR2 SYGVKD. Trimming took off 0 bases at V and 9 bases at J, with 9 bases between the two ends. The CDR3 has 13 amino acids. This CDR3 is CAISESMDLPQHF. Here the CDR3 DNA reads TGTGCCATCAGTGAGTCGATGGATCTGCCCCAGCATTTT.

The DNA for the CDR3 is TGTGCCAGCAGTTTTCGGGTTGCCGGGGAGCTGTTTTTT. Translation: CASSFRVAGELFF. This sequence joins TRBV28 and TRBJ2-2; D gene unclear. Trimming took off 3 bases at V and 6 bases at J, with 8 bases between the two ends. Germline CDR1 MDHEN, CDR2 SYDVKM. This CDR3 region has 13 residues.

J is TRBJ2-1 and V is TRBV12-3 or TRBV12-4; D is unclear. The CDR3 extends over 14 amino acids. V shed 3 bases and J shed 8 bases, with 14 bases lying between them. The CDR3 DNA reads TGTGCCAGCAGTTTGGCACATATCCCCCATGAGCAGTTCTTC. Translating it yields CASSLAHIPHEQFF.

In its sample, this clonotype was seen a few times. The chain joins TRBV6-5 to TRBJ2-3; possible D gene TRBD2, 6 bases. In germline, CDR1 is MNHEY, CDR2 SVGAGI. The CDR3 contains 13 residues. V lost 6 bases and J lost 4, with 11 bases in between. In DNA form, the CDR3 reads TGTGCCAGCAGCCTCTCGGGGGCAGATACGCAGTATTTT. This translates into CASSLSGADTQYF.

Comments on this clonotype: A read error may explain this, as a much larger clone is one base away. The genes are TRBV10-1 and TRBJ2-5, with TRBD2 matching 10 bases. The germline V gene has CDR1 WNHNN and CDR2 SYGVQD (reference sequence). The trim removed 5 bases at V and 0 bases at J, leaving 6 bases unmatched. This CDR3 contains 16 residues. The CDR3 nucleotides are TGCGCCAGCAGTACCGTAACTAGCGGGGACCAAGAGACCCAGTACTTC. Translated, it gives CASSTVTSGDQETQYF.